What follows is one T cell receptor (beta chain) and its context. Antigen specificity is unknown. Per the germline V gene, CDR1 is SGHVS and CDR2 is FNYEAQ. V lost 5 bases, J lost 0 bases, and 8 bases lay in between. The CDR3 covers 14 residues. Primers for the PCR totalled 60 Vbeta and 13 Jbeta. Sequencing used immunoSEQ multiplex PCR; TCRdb keeps in-frame clones, though not all of them. The repertoire holds 180,000 or so clones, with 75% as singletons. These data belong to a study of cytomegalovirus exposure and HLA in healthy donors. Study observations and caveats: TCR beta V- and J-gene trimming was later associated with a missense DCLRE1C variant. Later work associated over 15,000 TCR beta sequences with HLA alleles at 0.05 false discovery rate.

This sequence joins TRBV7-6 and TRBJ1-5; D gene ambiguous. Sequencing used PBMCs. The receptor was derived from a woman in her 40s in good health and CMV-seropositive. The CDR3 DNA reads as TGTGCCAGCAGCCCAGACAATAGCAATCAGCCCCAGCATTTT. This gives the protein CASSPDNSNQPQHF.